This TCR beta chain was retrieved from a study of blood T cell repertoires in COVID-19. Study-level background: Some COVID-19 samples were acute and others convalescent; all came from the United States, Italy and Spain. T cells, B-cell-depleted T cells, or PBMCs provided the cDNA or gDNA that served as material.

The length of the CDR3 is 13 residues. Per germline, CDR1 LNHNV and CDR2 YYDKDF (reference sequence). V lost 0 bases to trimming and J lost 3 bases, with 3 bases between them. In the source study's methods: Nucleated cell counts were estimated from reference gene primer amplification. Sequencing used immunoSEQ multiplex PCR; TCRdb keeps in-frame clones, though not all of them. V, J and clone size reflect that table, while D and trimming were determined from the DNA. This sample has tens of thousands of clones, with approximately 90% found just once. The V call is TRBV15, the J call TRBJ2-1; D gene ambiguous. The sequenced sample was peripheral blood. The receptor comes from a woman aged 45-65 years with COVID-19, enrolled during active disease. The CDR3 DNA reads as TGTGCCACCAGCAGAGACTTCTACAATGAGCAGTTCTTC. It translates to CATSRDFYNEQFF.